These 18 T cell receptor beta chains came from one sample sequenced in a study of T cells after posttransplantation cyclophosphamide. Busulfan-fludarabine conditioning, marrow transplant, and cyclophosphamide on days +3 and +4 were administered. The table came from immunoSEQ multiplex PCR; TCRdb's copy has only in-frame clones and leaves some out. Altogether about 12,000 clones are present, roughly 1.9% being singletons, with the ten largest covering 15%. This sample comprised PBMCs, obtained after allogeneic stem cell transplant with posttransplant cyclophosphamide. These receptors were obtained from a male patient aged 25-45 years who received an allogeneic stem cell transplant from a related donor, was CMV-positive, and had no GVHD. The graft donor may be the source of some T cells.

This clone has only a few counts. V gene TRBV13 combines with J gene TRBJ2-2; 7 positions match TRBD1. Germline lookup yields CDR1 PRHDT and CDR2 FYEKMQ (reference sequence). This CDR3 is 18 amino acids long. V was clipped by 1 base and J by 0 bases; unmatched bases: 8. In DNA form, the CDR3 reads TGTGCCAGCAGCTTAGTAGGGGGACAGACCGCGAACACCGGGGAGCTGTTTTTT. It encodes CASSLVGGQTANTGELFF.

CDR3 residues: CASSVGQGVSYEQYF. CDR3 DNA sequence: TGTGCCAGCAGCGTAGGGCAGGGGGTGTCCTACGAGCAGTACTTC. This chain joins TRBV9 and TRBJ2-7; the match to TRBD1 covers 7 bases. CDR1 and CDR2 from the germline V gene are SGDLS and YYNGEE. The V segment lost 0 bases and the J segment 1 base; nucleotides outside the gene matches: 4. CDR3 size: 15 residues. Drawing the rest from reference TRBV9 and TRBJ2-7, the complete variable domain is DSGVTQTPKHLITATGQRVTLRCSPRSGDLSVYWYQQSLDQGLQFLIQYYNGEERAKGNILERFSAQQFPDLHSELNLSSLELGDSALYFCASSVGQGVSYEQYFGPGTRLTVT.

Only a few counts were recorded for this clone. The CDR3 loop reads CASTRDRIHEQYF. The DNA of the CDR3 is TGTGCCAGCACCCGGGACAGGATCCACGAGCAGTACTTC. The chain uses TRBV2 and TRBJ2-7; the match to TRBD1 covers 8 bases. The V gene end was trimmed by 7 bases and the J gene end by 5 bases; junction bases not matched to a gene: 7. CDR1 is SNHLY and CDR2 is FYNNEI in the germline V gene. The CDR3 has 13 amino acids.

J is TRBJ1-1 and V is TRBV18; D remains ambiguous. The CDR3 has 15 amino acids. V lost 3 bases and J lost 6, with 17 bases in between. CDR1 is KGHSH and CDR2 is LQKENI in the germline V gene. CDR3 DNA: TGTGCCAGCTCACCGATCAGGTTTGGTTCTTCTGAAGCTTTCTTT. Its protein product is CASSPIRFGSSEAFF.

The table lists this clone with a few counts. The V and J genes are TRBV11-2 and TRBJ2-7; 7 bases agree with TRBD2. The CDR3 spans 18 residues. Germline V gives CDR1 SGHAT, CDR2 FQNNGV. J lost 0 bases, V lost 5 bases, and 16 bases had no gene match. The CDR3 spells CASSPLVGQRGSSYEQYF. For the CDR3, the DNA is TGTGCCAGCAGCCCCCTGGTTGGGCAGCGGGGAAGCTCCTACGAGCAGTACTTC.

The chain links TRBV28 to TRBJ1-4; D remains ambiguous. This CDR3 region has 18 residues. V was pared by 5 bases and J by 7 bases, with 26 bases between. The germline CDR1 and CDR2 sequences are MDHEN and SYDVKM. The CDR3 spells CASSDLMSLGFRGEKLFF. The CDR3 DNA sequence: TGTGCCAGCAGTGACTTGATGAGTCTGGGGTTTCGGGGTGAAAAACTGTTTTTT.

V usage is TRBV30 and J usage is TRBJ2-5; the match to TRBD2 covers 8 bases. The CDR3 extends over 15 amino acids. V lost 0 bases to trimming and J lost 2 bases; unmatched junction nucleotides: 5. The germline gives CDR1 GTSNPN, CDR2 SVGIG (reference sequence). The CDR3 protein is CAWSVLTSGQETQYF. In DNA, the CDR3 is TGTGCCTGGAGTGTACTAACTAGCGGTCAAGAGACCCAGTACTTC.

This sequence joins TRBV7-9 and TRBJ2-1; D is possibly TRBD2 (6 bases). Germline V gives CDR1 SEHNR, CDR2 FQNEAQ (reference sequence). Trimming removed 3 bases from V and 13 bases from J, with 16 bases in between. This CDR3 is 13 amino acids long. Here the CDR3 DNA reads TGTGCCAGCAGCTTGGTAGGCGGGACCCACCAGTTCTTC. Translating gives CASSLVGGTHQFF.

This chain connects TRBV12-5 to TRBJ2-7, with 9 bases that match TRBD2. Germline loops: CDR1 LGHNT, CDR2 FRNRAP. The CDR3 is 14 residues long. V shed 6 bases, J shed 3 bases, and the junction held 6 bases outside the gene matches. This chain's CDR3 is CASGRSGSIYEQYF. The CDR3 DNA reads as TGTGCTAGTGGCCGTAGCGGGAGTATCTACGAGCAGTACTTC.

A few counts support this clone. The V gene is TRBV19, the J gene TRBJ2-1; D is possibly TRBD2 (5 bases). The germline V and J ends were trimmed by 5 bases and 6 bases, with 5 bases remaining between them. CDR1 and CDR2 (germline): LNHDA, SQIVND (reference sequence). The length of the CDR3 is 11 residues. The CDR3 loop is CASSRGNEQFF. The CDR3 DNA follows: TGTGCCAGTAGTCGGGGCAATGAGCAGTTCTTC.

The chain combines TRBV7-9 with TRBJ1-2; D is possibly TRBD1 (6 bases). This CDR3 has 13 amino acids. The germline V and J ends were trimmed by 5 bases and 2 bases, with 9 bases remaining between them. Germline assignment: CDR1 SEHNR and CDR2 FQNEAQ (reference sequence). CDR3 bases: TGTGCCAGCAGCCGACAGGAAAACTATGGCTACACCTTC. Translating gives CASSRQENYGYTF. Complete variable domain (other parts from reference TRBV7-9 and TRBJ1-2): DTGVSQNPRHKITKRGQNVTFRCDPISEHNRLYWYRQTLGQGPEFLTYFQNEAQLEKSRLLSDRFSAERPKGSFSTLEIQRTEQGDSAMYLCASSRQENYGYTFGSGTRLTVV.

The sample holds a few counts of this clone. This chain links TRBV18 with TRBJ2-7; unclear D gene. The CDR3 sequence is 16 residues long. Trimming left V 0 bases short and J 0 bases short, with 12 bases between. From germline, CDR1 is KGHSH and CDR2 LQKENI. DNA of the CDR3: TGTGCCAGCTCACCACCTGGAGTCCCAAGCTCCTACGAGCAGTACTTC. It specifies CASSPPGVPSSYEQYF.

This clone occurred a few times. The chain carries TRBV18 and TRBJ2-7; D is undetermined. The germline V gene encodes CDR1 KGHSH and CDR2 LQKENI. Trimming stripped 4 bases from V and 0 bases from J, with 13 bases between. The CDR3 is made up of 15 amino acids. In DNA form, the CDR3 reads TGTGCCAGCTCACTACGAGCGTTCAGCTCCTACGAGCAGTACTTC. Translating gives CASSLRAFSSYEQYF.

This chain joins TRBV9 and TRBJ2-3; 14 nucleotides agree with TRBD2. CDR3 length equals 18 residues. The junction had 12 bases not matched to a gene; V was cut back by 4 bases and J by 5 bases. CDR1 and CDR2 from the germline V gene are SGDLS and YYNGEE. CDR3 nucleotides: TGTGCCAGCAGCCATAGGACTAGCGGGGGGCCCTCGAAAGATACGCAGTATTTT. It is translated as CASSHRTSGGPSKDTQYF.

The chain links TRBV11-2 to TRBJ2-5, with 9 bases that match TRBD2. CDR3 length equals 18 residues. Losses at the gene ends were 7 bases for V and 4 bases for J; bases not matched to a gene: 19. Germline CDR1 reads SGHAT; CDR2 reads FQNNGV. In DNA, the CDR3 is TGTGCCAGCAATACCTTATGGGGATCGGCGGGGGGGCGAGAGACCCAGTACTTC. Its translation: CASNTLWGSAGGRETQYF.

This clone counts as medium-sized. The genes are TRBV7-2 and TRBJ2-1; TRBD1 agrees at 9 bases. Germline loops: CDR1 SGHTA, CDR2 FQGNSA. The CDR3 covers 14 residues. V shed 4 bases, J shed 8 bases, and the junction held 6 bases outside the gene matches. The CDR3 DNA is TGTGCCAGCAGCTCGGGACAGGGAGGGGATGAGCAGTTCTTC. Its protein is CASSSGQGGDEQFF.

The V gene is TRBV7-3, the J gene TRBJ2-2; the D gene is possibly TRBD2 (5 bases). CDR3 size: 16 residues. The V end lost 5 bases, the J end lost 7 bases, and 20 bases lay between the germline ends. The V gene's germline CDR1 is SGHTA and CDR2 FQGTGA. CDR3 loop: CASSPQGGSVGGELFF. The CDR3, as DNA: TGTGCCAGCAGCCCTCAAGGAGGTTCGGTGGGCGGGGAGCTGTTTTTT.

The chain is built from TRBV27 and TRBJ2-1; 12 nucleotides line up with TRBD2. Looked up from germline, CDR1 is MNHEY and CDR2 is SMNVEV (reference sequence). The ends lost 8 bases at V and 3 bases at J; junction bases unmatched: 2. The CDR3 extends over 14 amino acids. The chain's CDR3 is CASGTSGYYNEQFF. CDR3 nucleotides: TGTGCCAGCGGGACTAGCGGGTACTACAATGAGCAGTTCTTC.